This T cell receptor beta chain appears in the sequencing data of a study of beta chain features in type 1 diabetes. General study points: All four CD4+ subsets from Type 1 diabetes patients carried moderately but significantly shorter TCRB CDR3s.

This clone was seen a handful of times. What it recognizes is unknown. This CDR3 region has 15 residues. Per the germline V gene, CDR1 is MNHEY and CDR2 is SMNVEV (reference sequence). V lost 6 bases, J lost 2 bases, and 11 bases lay in between. Every isolated RNA sample was fully reverse transcribed, so sequencing captured expressed TCRB transcripts. Method: immunoSEQ multiplex PCR; TCRdb's copy keeps in-frame clones and lacks some. This sample has roughly 350,000 clones, with 9.6% found just once. This TCR derives from a man in his thirties or forties with type 1 diabetes. The sequencing input was central memory CD4+ T cells from blood. The chain carries TRBV27 and TRBJ2-6; D possibly matches TRBD1 or TRBD2 (6 bases each). As DNA, the CDR3 is TGTGCCAGCAGCCTCGGGGGCGCTGGGGCCAACGTCCTGACTTTC. Encoded protein: CASSLGGAGANVLTF.